This record covers a single TCR beta chain. Its antigen is as yet unknown. J was trimmed by 2 bases and V by 2 bases; bases with no gene match: 6. From germline, CDR1 is GTSNPN and CDR2 SVGIG (reference sequence). The CDR3 has 15 residues. The sample originates from a study of siplizumab effects on memory and regulatory T cells. The study's findings and limits: The naive T cell population seemed more diverse than memory cells and seemed a major contributor to the alloresponse. In siplizumab conditions, mappable alloreactive CD4+ clones averaged about 64% Treg-derived, against around 30% in controls. Significantly reduced by siplizumab was the cumulative frequency of alloreactive sequences, namely those traceable to unstimulated CD4+ memory cells.

Approximately 10^5 TCR templates underwent assay in every sample. The data were produced by immunoSEQ multiplex PCR, yet TCRdb's version contains in-frame clones alone and is incomplete. The sample shows more than 85,000 clones, 80% to 95% of them seen only once. The clonotype originates from a human donor in good health. Sequenced sample: CD4+ T cells sorted from blood. The chain links TRBV30 to TRBJ1-3; 7 nucleotides line up with TRBD1. CDR3 amino acids: CAWSPSGTAGNTIYF. As DNA, the CDR3 is TGTGCCTGGAGTCCCTCCGGGACAGCTGGAAACACCATATATTTT.